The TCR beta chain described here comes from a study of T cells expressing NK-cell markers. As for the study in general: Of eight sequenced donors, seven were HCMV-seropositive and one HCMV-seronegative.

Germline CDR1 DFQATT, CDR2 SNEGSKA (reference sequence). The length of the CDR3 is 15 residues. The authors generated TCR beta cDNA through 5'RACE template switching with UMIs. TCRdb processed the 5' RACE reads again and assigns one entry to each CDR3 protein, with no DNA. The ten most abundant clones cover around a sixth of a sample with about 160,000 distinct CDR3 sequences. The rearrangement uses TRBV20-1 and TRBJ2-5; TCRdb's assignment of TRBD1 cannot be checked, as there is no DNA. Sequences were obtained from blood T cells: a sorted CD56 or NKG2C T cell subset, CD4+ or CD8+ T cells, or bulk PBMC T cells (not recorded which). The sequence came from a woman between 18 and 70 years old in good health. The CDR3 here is CSAIYGGTNQETQYF.